This T cell receptor beta chain comes out of a study of OX40 agonist ivuxolimab in advanced cancers. Per the germline V gene, CDR1 is GTSNPN and CDR2 is SVGIG (reference sequence). With 5 bases removed from V and 2 bases from J, the gap between germline ends came to 19 bases. This CDR3 comprises 16 residues. Measured with immunoSEQ multiplex PCR; TCRdb has only the in-frame clones, and not every one. Of fewer than 85,000 clones listed, roughly 90% are singletons. The J gene is TRBJ1-3, the V gene TRBV30; a possible D gene is TRBD1 (5 bases). The clonotype originates from an adult with an advanced solid tumor such as melanoma, head and neck, liver or kidney cancer. The material sequenced was CD4+ or CD8+ T cells sorted from blood, taken in a trial of the OX40 agonist ivuxolimab. This CDR3 is CAWVPFGRGPGNTIYF. DNA of the CDR3: TGTGCCTGGGTACCGTTCGGTAGGGGCCCTGGAAACACCATATATTTT.